Shown below are 18 T cell receptor beta chains from a single sample sequenced in a study of human T cells and chemical hapten exposure. The time point: healthy volunteer bleed at 2 weeks. Unfractionated whole blood was the source from which total RNA was extracted. TCRdb itself ran the RACE reads through MiXCR, one entry per CDR3 protein. The table lists roughly 100,000 distinct CDR3 sequences, about 8.8% of them singletons, with 2.9% in the top ten. Sequencing was carried out using whole blood. These receptors were obtained from a female donor in good health. Some clones in this sample may be carry-over from other donors' samples.

The table lists this clonotype with many counts. This chain uses TRBV2 with TRBJ1-1; TRBD1 matches 9 bases. The CDR3 covers 13 residues. Per germline, CDR1 SNHLY and CDR2 FYNNEI. V lost 6 bases to trimming and J lost 6 bases; unmatched junction nucleotides: 5. The CDR3 DNA is TGTGCCAGCAGACGGGACAGGGAATCTGAAGCTTTCTTT. Residues: CASRRDRESEAFF.

As concerns this clonotype: It may be a read error: a sequence one base away is much more abundant. CDR3 nucleotide sequence: TGTGCCAGCAGTGAAGCGCTTACCGAGGAGCTGTTTTTT. Protein product: CASSEALTEELFF. This chain links TRBV2 with TRBJ2-2; the D is unclear. The CDR3 has 13 residues. Looked up from germline, CDR1 is SNHLY and CDR2 is FYNNEI. Complete variable domain (other parts from reference TRBV2 and TRBJ2-2): EPEVTQTPSHQVTQMGQEVILRCVPISNHLYFYWYRQILGQKVEFLVSFYNNEISEKSEIFDDQFSVERPDGSNFTLKIRSTKLEDSAMYFCASSEALTEELFFGEGSRLTVL.

This clonotype was observed at least ten times. This chain uses TRBV7-2 with TRBJ1-2; 9 positions agree with TRBD1. The CDR3 contains 15 residues. The V gene end was trimmed by 4 bases and the J gene end by 2 bases; junction bases not matched to a gene: 5. CDR1 is SGHTA and CDR2 is FQGNSA in the germline V gene. CDR3 in amino acids: CASSWGQGLNYGYTF. The CDR3 DNA reads TGTGCCAGCAGCTGGGGACAGGGCCTGAACTATGGCTACACCTTC.

The sample holds a few counts of this clonotype. J is TRBJ2-1 and V is TRBV29-1; 11 nucleotides align to TRBD2. This CDR3 contains 14 residues. Trimming took 3 bases from V and 6 from J; bases not matched to a gene: 4. Per the germline V gene, CDR1 is SQVTM and CDR2 is ANQGSEA. The CDR3 sequence is CSVDLLAGGNEQFF. In DNA, the CDR3 is TGCAGCGTTGATCTCCTAGCGGGAGGCAATGAGCAGTTCTTC.

This clonotype was recorded many times. The chain couples TRBV20-1 to TRBJ1-1; D is ambiguous. V was shortened by 3 bases and J by 2 bases, with 4 bases between the two germline ends. This CDR3 contains 11 residues. CDR1 DFQATT and CDR2 SNEGSKA come from the germline V gene (reference sequence). CDR3 DNA sequence: TGCAGTGCTAGCAGAAACACTGAAGCTTTCTTT. Protein product: CSASRNTEAFF.

The chain employs TRBV28 and TRBJ2-7, with a tentative D call TRBD1 (6 bases). V lost 10 bases and J 0 bases, leaving 22 bases between the germline ends. Germline V gene sequence: CDR1 MDHEN, CDR2 SYDVKM. This CDR3 region has 16 residues. The CDR3 spells CATKPAARGLSYEQYF. The CDR3 DNA follows: TGTGCCACAAAACCAGCCGCCAGGGGCCTCTCCTACGAGCAGTACTTC.

The CDR3 spells CSARDQGGLGEKLFF. The CDR3 DNA reads as TGCAGTGCTAGAGATCAAGGGGGCCTAGGGGAAAAACTGTTTTTT. The J gene is TRBJ1-4, the V gene TRBV20-1; 7 nucleotides line up with TRBD1. The V gene end was trimmed by 0 bases and the J gene end by 8 bases; junction bases not matched to a gene: 9. CDR1 and CDR2 (germline): DFQATT, SNEGSKA (reference sequence). The CDR3 loop spans 15 amino acids.

At least ten counts were recorded for this clonotype. The V call is TRBV6-2 or TRBV6-3, the J call TRBJ1-4; TRBD1 agrees at 7 bases. Germline loops: CDR1 MNHEY, CDR2 SVGEGT. The CDR3 is made up of 15 amino acids. The ends lost 6 bases at V and 6 bases at J; junction bases unmatched: 10. The CDR3 DNA follows: TGTGCCAGCAGACAGGGGAGTGGACTGGATGAAAAACTGTTTTTT. Protein sequence: CASRQGSGLDEKLFF.

CDR3 residues: CSIVQLAGGRTTDTQYF. CDR3 DNA: TGCAGCATAGTCCAACTAGCGGGAGGGCGGACCACAGATACGCAGTATTTT. This rearrangement joins TRBV29-1 to TRBJ2-3; 13 bases line up with TRBD2. The CDR3 consists of 17 residues. Per germline, CDR1 SQVTM and CDR2 ANQGSEA. After removal of 8 bases from V and 2 bases from J, the junction contained 13 bases not matched to a gene.

This clonotype was recorded many times. The chain joins TRBV6-6 to TRBJ2-3; D unresolved. Germline CDR1 MNHNY, CDR2 SVGAGI (reference sequence). With 5 bases removed from V and 0 bases from J, the gap between germline ends came to 12 bases. The CDR3 has 15 residues. CDR3 loop: CASSPARRSTDTQYF. In nucleotides, the CDR3 is TGTGCCAGCAGTCCCGCGCGCCGAAGCACAGATACGCAGTATTTT.

This clonotype was picked up a small number of times. The chain carries TRBV5-4 and TRBJ2-3; no definite D call. The CDR3 covers 15 residues. Trimming shortened V by 4 bases and J by 0 bases, and 12 bases separated the two germline ends. CDR1 and CDR2 (germline): SGHNT, YYREEE (reference sequence). The CDR3 sequence: CASSGRLSSTDTQYF. In DNA, the CDR3 is TGTGCCAGCAGCGGACGGCTATCTAGCACAGATACGCAGTATTTT.

This clonotype was observed many times. The rearrangement links TRBV6-6 to TRBJ1-6, with 7 bases lining up with TRBD1. This CDR3 has 15 amino acids. V lost 5 bases to trimming and J lost 7 bases; unmatched junction nucleotides: 8. Per germline, CDR1 MNHNY and CDR2 SVGAGI (reference sequence). The CDR3 loop reads CASSLPGTVNSPLHF. The CDR3 DNA reads as TGTGCCAGCAGTCTCCCAGGGACAGTCAATTCACCCCTCCACTTT.

The chain couples TRBV5-6 to TRBJ2-7; TRBD2 matches at 11 bases. This CDR3 contains 16 residues. Trimming cost V 4 bases and J 2 bases; bases outside gene matches: 8. The germline V gene has CDR1 SGHDT and CDR2 YYEEEE. CDR3 bases: TGTGCCAGCAGCGTCCCCGGGACTAGCGGTACCTACGAGCAGTACTTC. The encoded protein is CASSVPGTSGTYEQYF.

This clonotype has a count of ten or more. J is TRBJ1-2 and V is TRBV5-1, with D uncertain. The germline V and J ends were trimmed by 3 bases and 0 bases, with 15 bases remaining between them. CDR3 length: 16 amino acids. The germline V gene encodes CDR1 SGHRS and CDR2 YFSETQ. CDR3 protein: CASSYSTDPANYGYTF. The CDR3 DNA reads as TGCGCCAGCAGCTATTCAACCGACCCTGCTAACTATGGCTACACCTTC.

This clonotype was seen more than once but under ten times. The chain couples TRBV28 to TRBJ2-2; 9 bases map to TRBD2. With 8 bases clipped from V and 4 bases from J, the junction kept 5 bases outside the gene matches. This CDR3 contains 14 residues. CDR1 is MDHEN and CDR2 is SYDVKM in the germline V gene. In DNA form, the CDR3 reads TGTGCCAGCTGGCGGGAGGGAAGCACCGGGGAGCTGTTTTTT. This sequence encodes CASWREGSTGELFF.

This clonotype was counted only a few times. The chain links TRBV27 to TRBJ1-6; D not certain. From germline, CDR1 is MNHEY and CDR2 SMNVEV (reference sequence). Trimming shortened V by 7 bases and J by 8 bases, and 12 bases separated the two germline ends. The CDR3 covers 13 residues. CDR3: CASNGAVDSPLHF. CDR3 coding DNA: TGTGCCAGCAACGGAGCGGTGGATTCACCCCTCCACTTT.

The rearrangement links TRBV15 to TRBJ1-2; D may be TRBD1 (6 bases). Trimming removed 4 bases at V and 3 bases at J, with 15 bases between. Germline CDR1 reads LNHNV; CDR2 reads YYDKDF (reference sequence). The CDR3 sequence is 15 residues long. CDR3 DNA sequence: TGTGCCACCAGCACATCTCCAGGGGCAGACTATGGCTACACCTTC. Translated, it gives CATSTSPGADYGYTF.

This clonotype was seen many times. The V call is TRBV7-2, the J call TRBJ2-3; either TRBD1 or TRBD2 may supply D (7 bases each). Trimming shortened V by 5 bases and J by 0 bases, and 9 bases separated the two germline ends. Germline-derived CDR1 and CDR2 are SGHTA and FQGNSA. The CDR3 extends over 14 amino acids. The CDR3 reads CASSQGGSTDTQYF. For the CDR3, the DNA is TGTGCCAGCAGCCAGGGGGGGAGCACAGATACGCAGTATTTT. The entire variable domain, with the rest obtained from reference TRBV7-2 and TRBJ2-3, is as follows: GAGVSQSPSNKVTEKGKDVELRCDPISGHTALYWYRQSLGQGLEFLIYFQGNSAPDKSGLPSDRFSAERTGGSVSTLTIQRTQQEDSAVYLCASSQGGSTDTQYFGPGTRLTVL.